This T cell receptor beta chain originates from a study of blood T cell repertoires in COVID-19. Across the study: From T cells, B-cell-depleted T cells, or PBMCs came the material, which was cDNA or gDNA.

V was pared by 4 bases and J by 2 bases, with 1 base of the junction left unmatched. This CDR3 comprises 13 residues. Germline assignment: CDR1 MGHRA and CDR2 YSYEKL. During active infection, Seattle patients enrolled and were then monitored through disease. As originally analysed: Reference gene primer amplification in the assay estimated nucleated cell counts. Sequencing was performed with immunoSEQ multiplex PCR; in TCRdb, only in-frame clones are kept and a portion is missing. From that table come the V and J calls and clone size; the DNA was used to work out D and trimming. The sample lists 150,000 or so clones, 70% to 80% seen once, with 8% to 8.5% in the top ten.

The material sequenced was peripheral blood. The TCR originated in a woman in her fifties or sixties with COVID-19, enrolled during active disease. The chain employs TRBV4-1 and TRBJ1-2, with TRBD1 matching 7 bases. This CDR3 reads CASSPRGNYGYTF. CDR3 bases: TGCGCCAGCAGCCCCAGGGGGAACTATGGCTACACCTTC.